The sequence of this T cell receptor (beta chain) was determined in a study of CD8 T cells in ankylosing spondylitis. Study-level findings and limits: There was a TCR beta motif, made of eight highly homologous variants, that appeared characteristic of ankylosing spondylitis blood. Some of the motif variants had earlier been found in reactive arthritis patients' fluid and blood. The disease-linked clones had a CD8+ phenotype and low blood frequencies. Reports say disease-linked clones showed up significantly more in matched ankylosing spondylitis synovial fluid.

Germline-derived CDR1 and CDR2 are LNHDA and SQIVND (reference sequence). Trimming stripped 9 bases from V and 1 base from J, with 15 bases between. CDR3 length: 14 amino acids. Note on this clonotype: What it binds is unknown.

TCRdb reprocessed the 5' RACE reads via MiXCR and lists one record per CDR3 protein. The data contain under 200,000 distinct CDR3 sequences, around 13% of them singletons. The TCR comes from a female donor with ankylosing spondylitis or in good health (not recorded which). Sequenced: blood, either unsorted or a sorted T cell fraction (not recorded which). The gene calls are TRBV19 and TRBJ1-2; D is unclear. CDR3 sequence reads: CASQKNTVNYGYTF. The CDR3 DNA follows: TGTGCCAGCCAAAAAAACACAGTTAACTATGGCTACACCTTC.